This T cell receptor (beta chain) emerged from a study of T cells in Graves' hyperthyroidism and ophthalmopathy. Whole-study context: Once the initial diagnosis was made, peripheral blood was obtained before any treatment. Whole-study results and caveats: Among clonotypes expanded in thyroid above 0.001, most were also found in blood.

RNA transcripts gave rise to amplified TCR beta CDR3 regions. TCR CDR3 regions were first amplified by RT-PCR with HTBI primers. Each CDR3 protein is one row after TCRdb ran MiXCR on the multiplex PCR reads. The sample shows 300,000 or so distinct CDR3 sequences, roughly 15% of them seen only once. In regard to this clonotype: The antigen remains undetermined.

This CDR3 comprises 17 residues. The V end was cut by 3 bases, the J end by 0 bases, with 17 bases between. Per the germline V gene, CDR1 is SGHRS and CDR2 is YFSETQ. This rearrangement joins TRBV5-1 to TRBJ2-3; TRBD2 is a possible D gene (6 bases). The sequence derives from a man aged 25 to 45 with Graves' hyperthyroidism. The specimen was blood. The CDR3 region is CASSSFGIADSTDTQYF. CDR3 nucleotides: TGCGCCAGCAGCTCCTTTGGAATAGCGGATAGCACAGATACGCAGTATTTT.